This T cell receptor beta chain was sequenced in a study of T cell responses to AZD1222 COVID-19 vaccine (dated by TCRdb to about 2021). As for the study more broadly: TCR sequencing covered 230 to 250 trial participants: around 210 given two doses of AZD1222 and around 26 given two doses of MenACWY control vaccine. Trial participants were enrolled by age into 18-55, 56-69 and 70-plus year subgroups, with approximately 160, 26 and 62 TCR-sequenced participants respectively.

According to the study, the label for this sample's time point signals: about 28 days (+/-7) after the second vaccine dose. AZD1222 recipients given second doses at about 4 weeks or at about 12 weeks were pooled, since spike-specific TCR depth and breadth were not found to differ between the two schedules. Vaccinee samples came from UK trials COV001 and COV002, including a single-blind randomized controlled phase 2/3 trial of AZD1222 (ChAdOx1 nCoV-19) in healthy adults. For TCRbeta chain sequencing, PBMC samples were collected from trial participants at day 0 and at day 28 after the second dose. The germline V gene encodes CDR1 SGHAT and CDR2 FQDESV (reference sequence). Including cysteine and phenylalanine, the CDR3 has 15 amino acids. The retained sequence is limited to the CDR3, 45 bases, with the frame set at the first base. V and J are trimmed by 6 bases and 9 bases, and the gene matches miss 9 bases of the junction.

The CDR3 regions of human TCRbeta chains were analyzed by immunosequencing. In the authors' own workflow: TCRs in the repertoires were compared against a reference library of SARS-CoV-2-specific TCRs that had been generated with the MIRA antigen-specificity platform. Breadth meant the fraction of unique TCRs that were SARS-CoV-2-associated, whereas depth meant the fraction of total T cells that were SARS-CoV-2-associated. Using the MIRA data, each spike-specific TCR was assigned both to the spike region to which the TCR was reactive and to a CD4 or CD8 class. Log10-transformed breadth and depth values were compared by one-way ANOVA with Sidak's multiple comparisons tests. Entries here come from immuneACCESS through TCRdb and include only in-frame sequences with V and J called. Some clones fail to appear in such tables; in the studies checked, an unresolved V gene covers under half of the shortfall, and the cause of the remainder is unknown. V and J calls and clone size are given by that table; D and trimming were obtained from the DNA. For this sample there are 130,000 to 150,000 clones; roughly nine tenths appear just once. The ten largest clonotypes hold approximately 3.9% of the sample.

Concerning this clone: Which antigen it targets is not known. No base quality values were provided; no much bigger clone lies one nucleotide off.

Study-wide conclusions, independent of this receptor: Only a handful of AZD1222 recipients were SARS-CoV-2 seropositive at baseline, limiting conclusions about previously exposed vaccinees. Because no day 14 peak-response samples were available, the repertoires could be characterized only after the peak T cell response. Epitopes outside the regions mutated in the B.1.351 and B.1.1.7 variants were reportedly recognized by nearly half of the unique spike-specific TCRs. After two AZD1222 doses, spike-specific TCR breadth and depth were significantly higher than at day 0 and than in MenACWY recipients. The 56-69-year group was small, and its depth increase did not reach significance, likely because of low power. Most participants were white British and females outnumbered males, and the authors suggested that clonal diversity may have been underestimated. Vaccine-associated CD4 TCRs spanned the whole spike protein, with dominant responses in regions 160-218 and 743-854.

Recombination connected TRBV11-1 to TRBJ1-6; the junction holds 9 bases that match TRBD1. The sample here was peripheral blood, taken 28 days after the second AZD1222 dose. The source of this sequence is an adult who received the AZD1222 COVID-19 vaccine. The CDR3 amino acid sequence is: CASRNTGGRGSPLHF. The DNA sequence follows: TGTGCCAGCAGGAATACAGGGGGCAGAGGTTCACCCCTCCACTTT. Here the CDR3 is joined to the reference TRBV11-1 and TRBJ1-6 genes, and the full variable domain is: EAEVAQSPRYKITEKSQAVAFWCDPISGHATLYWYRQILGQGPELLVQFQDESVVDDSQLPKDRFSAERLKGVDSTLKIQPAELGDSAMYLCASRNTGGRGSPLHFGNGTRLTVT.